This TCR beta chain was found in a study of radiation and T cells in renal cell carcinoma. Between the trimmed V and J ends, which lost 5 bases and 2 bases, there was a span of 12 bases. Looked up from germline, CDR1 is MNHNS and CDR2 is SASEGT. The CDR3 extends over 15 amino acids. Assay: immunoSEQ multiplex PCR; the TCRdb copy retains only in-frame clones and omits some. The sample carries tens of thousands of clones, roughly 79% recorded once. Time point specified: blood 2 weeks post-SBRT. The sample's treatment: 15 Gy SBRT to primary tumor, nephrectomy 4 weeks later. The patient's renal cell carcinoma had clear cell pathology.

Material: blood, obtained from a patient whose treatment included radiotherapy and nephrectomy. The rearrangement joins TRBV6-1 to TRBJ1-4; D ambiguous. The receptor's source is a man in his fifties or sixties with renal cell carcinoma. The CDR3 protein is CASSPPGYTNEKLFF. CDR3 DNA sequence: TGTGCCAGCAGTCCCCCTGGGTATACTAATGAAAAACTGTTTTTT.